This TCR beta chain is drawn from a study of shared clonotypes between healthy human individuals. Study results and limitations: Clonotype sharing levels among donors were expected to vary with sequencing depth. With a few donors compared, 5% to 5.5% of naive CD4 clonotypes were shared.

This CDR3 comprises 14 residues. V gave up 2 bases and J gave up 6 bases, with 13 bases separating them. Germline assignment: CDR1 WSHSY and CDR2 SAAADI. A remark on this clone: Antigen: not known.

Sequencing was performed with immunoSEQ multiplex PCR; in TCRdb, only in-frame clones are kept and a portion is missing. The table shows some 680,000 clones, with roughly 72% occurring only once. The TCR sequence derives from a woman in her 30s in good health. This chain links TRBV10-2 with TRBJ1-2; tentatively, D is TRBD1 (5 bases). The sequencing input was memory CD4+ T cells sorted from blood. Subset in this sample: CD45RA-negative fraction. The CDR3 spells CASSERSGSDGYTF. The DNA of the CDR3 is TGCGCCAGCAGTGAGAGGTCAGGGTCAGATGGCTACACCTTC.